The sample holds many counts of the clone carrying this TCR beta chain. Its specificity is not known. The sample is drawn from a study of cytomegalovirus exposure and HLA in healthy donors. The study, taken as a whole, reports: A few CMV-associated chains were confirmed in vitro to be specific for CMV antigens. Cytomegalovirus-associated status was assigned to some 180 TCR beta chains. In a later analysis, first-cohort TCR clusters were found to tend to co-occur in the 130 or so validation repertoires. TCR sequences were mostly rare, though some public TCRs occurred in many donors.

The data were produced by immunoSEQ multiplex PCR, yet TCRdb's version contains in-frame clones alone and is incomplete. The profile shows 130,000 or so clones, 80% to 90% of them singletons. Germline V gives CDR1 SGHKS, CDR2 YYEKEE (reference sequence). The V gene lost 0 bases and the J gene lost 0 bases, with 7 bases spanning the gap. There are 16 residues in the CDR3. Sequencing used PBMCs. V usage is TRBV5-5 and J usage is TRBJ2-6; the D is unclear. This TCR was recovered from a woman under 30 in good health and CMV-seronegative. The CDR3 DNA reads TGTGCCAGCAGCTTGGAGCCTTCCTCTGGGGCCAACGTCCTGACTTTC. This sequence encodes CASSLEPSSGANVLTF.